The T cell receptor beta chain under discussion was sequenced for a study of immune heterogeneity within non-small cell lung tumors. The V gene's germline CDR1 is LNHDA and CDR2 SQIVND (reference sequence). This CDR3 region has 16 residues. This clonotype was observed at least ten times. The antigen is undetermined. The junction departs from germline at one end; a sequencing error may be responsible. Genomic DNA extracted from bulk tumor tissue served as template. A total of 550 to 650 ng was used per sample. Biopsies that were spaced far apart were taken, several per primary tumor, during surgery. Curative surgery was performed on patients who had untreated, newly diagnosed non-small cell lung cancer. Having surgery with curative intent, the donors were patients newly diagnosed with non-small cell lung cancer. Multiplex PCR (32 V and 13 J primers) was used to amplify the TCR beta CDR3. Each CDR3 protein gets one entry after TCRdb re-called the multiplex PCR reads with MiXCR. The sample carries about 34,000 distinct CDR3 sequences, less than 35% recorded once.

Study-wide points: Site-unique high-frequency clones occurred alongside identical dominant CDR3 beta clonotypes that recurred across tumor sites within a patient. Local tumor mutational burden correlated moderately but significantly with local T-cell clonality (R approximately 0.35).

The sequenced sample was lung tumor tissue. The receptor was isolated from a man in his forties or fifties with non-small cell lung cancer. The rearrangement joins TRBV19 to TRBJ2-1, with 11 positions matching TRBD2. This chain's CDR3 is CASRIAGGAAGHEQFF. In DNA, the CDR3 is TGTGCCAGTAGGATAGCGGGAGGGGCGGCGGGGCATGAGCAGTTCTTC.